This T cell receptor beta chain was profiled in a study of T cell changes during pregnancy in multiple sclerosis. The table came from immunoSEQ multiplex PCR; TCRdb's copy has only in-frame clones and leaves some out. There are about 28,000 clones in the sample; about 91% occur only once, and about 4.9% lies in the top ten. The CDR3 consists of 14 residues. The trim removed 1 base at V and 6 bases at J, leaving 6 bases unmatched. Germline CDR1 is GTSNPN and CDR2 is SVGIG (reference sequence). V usage is TRBV30 and J usage is TRBJ2-7, with 10 bases aligning to TRBD1. Source: peripheral blood, taken in the first trimester of pregnancy. This clonotype was sampled from a female donor in good health, enrolled as a control in a pregnancy study. CDR3 in amino acids: CAWSASWTGGEQYF. Written as DNA, the CDR3 is TGTGCCTGGAGTGCTTCCTGGACAGGGGGCGAGCAGTACTTC.